Below are 13 T cell receptor beta chains sequenced from a single sample in a study of cytomegalovirus exposure and HLA in healthy donors. It was with 60 Vbeta and 13 Jbeta primers that the PCR ran. Assay: immunoSEQ multiplex PCR; the TCRdb copy retains only in-frame clones and omits some. The sample includes approximately 180,000 clones. The sequenced sample was PBMCs. The receptors shown here come from a young man in good health and CMV-seronegative.

This chain connects TRBV29-1 to TRBJ1-1, with a weak D call TRBD1 (5 bases). V gave up 7 bases and J gave up 0 bases, with 9 bases separating them. Germline CDR1 reads SQVTM; CDR2 reads ANQGSEA. The CDR3 loop spans 12 amino acids. CDR3 residues: CSATRVNTEAFF. CDR3 in DNA: TGCAGCGCCACCAGGGTGAACACTGAAGCTTTCTTT.

V gene TRBV7-2 combines with J gene TRBJ1-6; 8 nucleotides line up with TRBD1. The CDR3 consists of 16 residues. Trimming took 4 bases from V and 7 from J; bases not matched to a gene: 9. Germline V gives CDR1 SGHTA, CDR2 FQGNSA. CDR3 in amino acids: CASSYKGGQENSPLHF. The CDR3 DNA reads as TGTGCCAGCAGCTATAAGGGGGGACAGGAGAATTCACCCCTCCACTTT. Full variable domain (rest looked up from reference TRBV7-2 and TRBJ1-6): GAGVSQSPSNKVTEKGKDVELRCDPISGHTALYWYRQSLGQGLEFLIYFQGNSAPDKSGLPSDRFSAERTGGSVSTLTIQRTQQEDSAVYLCASSYKGGQENSPLHFGNGTRLTVT.

The chain recombines TRBV11-3 with TRBJ2-2; 12 bases agree with TRBD1. V lost 4 bases, J lost 2 bases, and 14 bases stayed unmatched. CDR1 SGHNT and CDR2 YENEEA come from the germline V gene. The CDR3 extends over 20 amino acids. CDR3 nucleotides: TGTGCCAGCAGCTCCGGGGCCGGGACAGGGGGCCGGTATAACACCGGGGAGCTGTTTTTT. Amino acids: CASSSGAGTGGRYNTGELFF.

This chain links TRBV11-2 with TRBJ1-5, with TRBD1 as a possible D gene (6 bases). V lost 2 bases to trimming and J lost 5 bases, with 13 bases between them. The CDR3 extends over 15 amino acids. The V gene's germline CDR1 is SGHAT and CDR2 FQNNGV. The CDR3 DNA reads as TGTGCCAGCAGCTTAACGAGGGACACTCATCAGCCCCAGCATTTT. It yields the protein CASSLTRDTHQPQHF.

The J gene is TRBJ1-2, the V gene TRBV7-2; possibly TRBD1 for D (6 bases). The germline V gene has CDR1 SGHTA and CDR2 FQGNSA. This CDR3 region has 14 residues. Trimming took off 2 bases at V and 4 bases at J, with 11 bases between the two ends. CDR3 amino acids: CASSLMGAPYGYTF. The CDR3 DNA reads as TGTGCCAGCAGCTTAATGGGGGCGCCCTATGGCTACACCTTC.

The rearrangement links TRBV27 to TRBJ2-5; a weak D match, TRBD2 (5 bases). Between the trimmed V and J ends, which lost 8 bases and 10 bases, there was a span of 35 bases. CDR3 size: 18 residues. Germline V lookup: CDR1 MNHEY, CDR2 SMNVEV (reference sequence). As DNA, the CDR3 is TGTGCCAGCTCCCACTTCCGGGGTGATACCGCCAAGAGATGGGACCAGTACTTC. It translates to CASSHFRGDTAKRWDQYF.

The gene calls are TRBV7-9 and TRBJ2-1; TRBD2 matches 9 bases. After removal of 3 bases from V and 10 bases from J, the junction contained 10 bases not matched to a gene. Looked up from germline, CDR1 is SEHNR and CDR2 is FQNEAQ (reference sequence). This CDR3 is built from 15 residues. In nucleotides, the CDR3 is TGTGCCAGCAGCTTTTCTAGCGGGAACCCCCCCGAGCAGTTCTTC. Translation: CASSFSSGNPPEQFF.

The chain recombines TRBV5-4 with TRBJ1-4; the match to TRBD1 covers 8 bases. Germline V CDR1 and CDR2: SGHNT, YYREEE (reference sequence). This CDR3 region has 16 residues. V was clipped by 4 bases and J by 7 bases; unmatched bases: 12. CDR3 residues: CASSPFIDRGSEKLFF. The CDR3 region has the DNA TGTGCCAGCAGCCCCTTTATCGACAGGGGTAGTGAAAAACTGTTTTTT.

V is TRBV18 and J is TRBJ1-1; 12 nucleotides align to TRBD1. CDR3 length equals 15 residues. Germline V CDR1 and CDR2: KGHSH, LQKENI. The trim removed 3 bases at V and 11 bases at J, leaving 10 bases unmatched. As DNA, the CDR3 is TGTGCCAGCTCACCGCCGGGACAGGGGGCTCTTCGGGCTTTCTTT. Encoded protein: CASSPPGQGALRAFF.

This chain links TRBV5-5 with TRBJ1-5, with 7 positions matching TRBD1. The germline V gene encodes CDR1 SGHKS and CDR2 YYEKEE (reference sequence). The CDR3 totals 16 residues. Trimming took 2 bases from V and 4 from J; bases not matched to a gene: 9. This CDR3 reads CASSFDRDGGNQPQHF. The CDR3 DNA sequence: TGTGCCAGCAGCTTTGACAGGGACGGAGGAAATCAGCCCCAGCATTTT.

The chain employs TRBV19 and TRBJ1-2, with TRBD1 matching over 7 bases. The CDR3 sequence is 15 residues long. Germline CDR1 and CDR2: LNHDA and SQIVND (reference sequence). V lost 11 bases, J lost 5 bases, and 17 bases stayed unmatched. In DNA form, the CDR3 reads TGTGCCTCCGAGAAGTACGGGACAGAAATTTATGGCTACACCTTC. Its translation: CASEKYGTEIYGYTF.

V is TRBV23-1 and J is TRBJ2-7, with 10 bases identical to TRBD1. TRBV23-1 counts as an open reading frame of uncertain function. CDR3 length: 14 residues. V lost 4 bases and J lost 4; bases outside the gene matches: 4. For the CDR3, the DNA is TGCGCCAGCAGTCCCGGGACAGGGGAATACGAGCAGTACTTC. Its protein is CASSPGTGEYEQYF.

Worth noting for this clone: The germline gene is not matched at one end of the junction; a read error may be the cause. This chain uses TRBV2 with TRBJ2-7; D is uncertain. CDR3 length: 12 residues. Germline V gene sequence: CDR1 SNHLY, CDR2 FYNNEI. CDR3 bases: TGTGCCAGCAGTGTACAGCCCTACGGGCAGTACTTC. Translation gives CASSVQPYGQYF.